This is a list of T cell receptor beta chains from one sample in a study of T cells after yellow fever vaccination. TCRdb itself ran the 5' RACE reads through MiXCR, one entry per CDR3 protein. Of about 210,000 distinct CDR3 sequences in the sample, roughly 6.8% were seen once. Material: CD4+ T cells sorted from PBMCs, obtained on the day of the yellow fever booster vaccination. The receptors stem from a man aged 25-45 years who received the YFV17D yellow fever vaccine. Both conserved end residues are part of each CDR3. D genes are given only for firm matches. For some rows the clone size is stated as once, few or many, or as a class when expanded; others skip it.

TRBV5-8	NA	few	TRBJ1-2	TGTGCCAGCAGCCCCGGGGAGGACTATGGCTACACCTTC	CASSPGEDYGYTF
TRBV20-1	TRBD2	few	TRBJ2-6	TGCAGTGCTAGCGGAGGTAGCGGGACTTCTGGGGCCAACGTCCTGACTTTC	CSASGGSGTSGANVLTF
TRBV7-2	TRBD1	NA	TRBJ1-1	TGTGCCAGCAGCGGGTTCGGGACAGCCACTGAAGCTTTCTTT	CASSGFGTATEAFF
TRBV28	NA	NA	TRBJ2-1	TGTGCCAGCAGCTTCTCTCGTAGGAGTTACAATGAGCAGTTCTTC	CASSFSRRSYNEQFF
TRBV5-1	TRBD1	many	TRBJ2-2	TGCGCCAGCAGCTCGACAGGGTTAGGGGGAAGAACCGGGGAGCTGTTTTTT	CASSSTGLGGRTGELFF
TRBV7-2	NA	many	TRBJ2-3	TGTGCCAGCAGCTTAGATTACGGCGCAGATACGCAGTATTTT	CASSLDYGADTQYF
TRBV7-3	NA	many	TRBJ2-1	TGTGCCAGCAGCTTAAATGAGGGATCCTACAATGAGCAGTTCTTC	CASSLNEGSYNEQFF
TRBV20-1	TRBD2	many	TRBJ2-7	TGCAGTGCTAGAGATACTAGCGGGAGTATCTACGAGCAGTACTTC	CSARDTSGSIYEQYF
TRBV7-2	NA	NA	TRBJ2-2	TGTGCCAGCAGCTTCGTACAGGGGGGGGCCGGGGAGCTGTTTTTT	CASSFVQGGAGELFF
TRBV10-1	TRBD2	few	TRBJ2-5	TGCGCCAGCAGTGCAGCGGGGGGGGTAGAGACCCAGTACTTC	CASSAAGGVETQYF
TRBV29-1	TRBD1	few	TRBJ2-5	TGCAGCGTTGGGACAGGGTTGGAGACCCAGTACTTC	CSVGTGLETQYF
TRBV3-1	NA	NA	TRBJ1-5	TGTGCCAGCAGCCCGTGGGTGGATCAGCCCCAGCATTTT	CASSPWVDQPQHF
TRBV11-2	NA	NA	TRBJ2-3	TGTGCCAGCACGGAAACCACAGATACGCAGTATTTT	CASTETTDTQYF
TRBV20-1	TRBD2	few	TRBJ2-6	TGCAGTGCCAAATGGGGGGGAAGCTCTGGGGCCAACGTCCTGACTTTC	CSAKWGGSSGANVLTF
TRBV5-1	TRBD2	few	TRBJ2-5	TGCGCCAGCAGCACCGTAGCGGGACAAGAGACCCAGTACTTC	CASSTVAGQETQYF
TRBV18	NA	many	TRBJ2-5	TGTGCCAGCTCACCAGTACAAGAGACCCAGTACTTC	CASSPVQETQYF
TRBV18	NA	few	TRBJ2-5	TGTGCCAGCTCGGCGGGACACCAAGAGACCCAGTACTTC	CASSAGHQETQYF
TRBV20-1	TRBD2	NA	TRBJ2-3	TGCAGTGCTACCACTAGCGGGACTTTAGATACGCAGTATTTT	CSATTSGTLDTQYF
TRBV7-2	TRBD2	NA	TRBJ2-1	TGTGCCAGCAGCCAGAGAGGGCTAGCGGGAGTCAATGAGCAGTTCTTC	CASSQRGLAGVNEQFF
TRBV10-3	TRBD1	many	TRBJ2-3	TGTGCCATAGCTAGAGGGACAGGGGGAAGGAAAGATACGCAGTATTTT	CAIARGTGGRKDTQYF
TRBV7-2	NA	NA	TRBJ2-4	TGTGCCAGCAGCCCGAAGACAGGCTTAACTGCCAAAAACATTCAGTACTTC	CASSPKTGLTAKNIQYF
TRBV30	NA	few	TRBJ2-2	TGTGCCTGGAGTTGGGGGGGCGCGGGCACCGGGGAGCTGTTTTTT	CAWSWGGAGTGELFF
TRBV5-1	NA	many	TRBJ2-7	TGCGCCAGCAGCTTGGGGGCTGCGTCCTACGAGCAGTACTTC	CASSLGAASYEQYF
TRBV5-1	NA	few	TRBJ1-4	TGCGCCAGCAGCTTGAGACCCGCGGCCGTAAATGAAAAACTGTTTTTT	CASSLRPAAVNEKLFF
TRBV5-5	NA	many	TRBJ1-4	TGTGCCAGCAGCGTAGATGCAACTAATGAAAAACTGTTTTTT	CASSVDATNEKLFF
TRBV7-2	NA	few	TRBJ1-2	TGTGCCAGCAGCTTATCAACGGGTTCAAACTATGGCTACACCTTC	CASSLSTGSNYGYTF
TRBV20-1	TRBD1	NA	TRBJ1-2	TGCAGTGCTGCTACCCCGACAGGGGGAGGGAGTTCCTATGGCTACACCTTC	CSAATPTGGGSSYGYTF
TRBV18	NA	NA	TRBJ2-1	TGTGCCAGCACATCGGACGGCCGGCGGGGTAATGAGCAGTTCTTC	CASTSDGRRGNEQFF
TRBV5-6	TRBD2	NA	TRBJ2-7	TGTGCCAGCAGCCTACGGACTAGCGGCGCCTACGAGCAGTACTTC	CASSLRTSGAYEQYF
TRBV5-1	TRBD2	NA	TRBJ2-7	TGCGCCAGCAGAAGGCGGGAGGGCCACGAGCAGTACTTC	CASRRREGHEQYF
TRBV7-2	TRBD1	few	TRBJ2-5	TGTGCCAGCAGCTTAGGGACAGGGGGACAAGAGACCCAGTACTTC	CASSLGTGGQETQYF
TRBV18	NA	few	TRBJ1-5	TGTGCCAGCTCACCAACTATGGGCAATCAGCCCCAGCATTTT	CASSPTMGNQPQHF
TRBV3-1	NA	few	TRBJ2-6	TGTGCCAGCAGCCGACTGGTCGCGAGTGCGGCTCTGGGGGCCAACGTCCTGACTTTC	CASSRLVASAALGANVLTF
TRBV7-2	NA	NA	TRBJ1-3	TGTGCCACCAATACAGGGAGCTCTGGAAACACCATATATTTT	CATNTGSSGNTIYF
TRBV15	TRBD2	many	TRBJ2-7	TGTGCCACCAGCCACCTAGCGGGAGGCTCCTACGAGCAGTACTTC	CATSHLAGGSYEQYF
TRBV29-1	NA	NA	TRBJ2-3	TGCAGCGTGGAAAGAACTAATACGCAGTATTTT	CSVERTNTQYF
TRBV7-2	TRBD2	many	TRBJ2-3	TGTGCCAGCGGGACTAGCGGGAGGCGATCTAGCACAGATACGCAGTATTTT	CASGTSGRRSSTDTQYF
TRBV20-1	TRBD2	many	TRBJ2-1	TGCAGTGCTCCCTCCGCTAGCGGGAGTTACCTGGGCAATGAGCAGTTCTTC	CSAPSASGSYLGNEQFF
TRBV4-3	TRBD2	few	TRBJ2-1	TGCGCCAGCAGCCAAAGGACTAGCGGTGCAGGGGGTGAGCAGTTCTTC	CASSQRTSGAGGEQFF
TRBV11-2	TRBD2	many	TRBJ2-1	TGTGCCAGCAGCTTAGTTAGGGTGGGTCGGACTAGCGCGAATGAGCAGTTCTTC	CASSLVRVGRTSANEQFF
TRBV5-1	NA	many	TRBJ1-1	TGCGCCAGCTCCCACCGGCAGGGGACTGAAGCTTTCTTT	CASSHRQGTEAFF